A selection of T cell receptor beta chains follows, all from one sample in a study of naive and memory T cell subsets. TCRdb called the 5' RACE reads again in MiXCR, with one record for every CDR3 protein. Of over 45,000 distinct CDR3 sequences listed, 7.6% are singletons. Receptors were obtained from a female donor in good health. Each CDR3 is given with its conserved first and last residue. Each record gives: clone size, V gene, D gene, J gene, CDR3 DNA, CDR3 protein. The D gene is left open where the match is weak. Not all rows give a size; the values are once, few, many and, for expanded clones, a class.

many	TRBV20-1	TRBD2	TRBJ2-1	TGCAGTGCGGAAGCGGGGTCCTCTTTAAATGAGCAGTTCTTC	CSAEAGSSLNEQFF
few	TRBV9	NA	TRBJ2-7	TGTGCCAGCAGCGTTGGGACAGAGCAGTACTTC	CASSVGTEQYF
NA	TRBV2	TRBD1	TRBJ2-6	TGTGCCAGCAGCGACACAGACAGGGTGGCTGGGGCCAACGTCCTGACTTTC	CASSDTDRVAGANVLTF
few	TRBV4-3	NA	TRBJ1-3	TGCGCCAGCAGCCAAGCGCCGGTCGGGGTTGGAAACACCATATATTTT	CASSQAPVGVGNTIYF
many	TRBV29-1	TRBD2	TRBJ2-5	TGCAGCGTGAATTATTCGGGGGGAGAGACCCAGTACTTC	CSVNYSGGETQYF
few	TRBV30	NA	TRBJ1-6	TGTGCCTGGAACCCGGGAAGGACTCTCTATAATTCACCCCTCCACTTT	CAWNPGRTLYNSPLHF
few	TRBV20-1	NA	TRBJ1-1	TGCAGTGCTAGAGATCACAAACACACTGAAGCTTTCTTT	CSARDHKHTEAFF
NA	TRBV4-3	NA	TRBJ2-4	TGCGCCAGCAGCCGGGATTACGGGACGGCGGGAAACATTCAGTACTTC	CASSRDYGTAGNIQYF
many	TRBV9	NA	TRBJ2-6	TGTGCCAGCAGCGCACAGGGCTCTGGGGCCAACGTCCTGACTTTC	CASSAQGSGANVLTF
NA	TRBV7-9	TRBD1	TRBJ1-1	TGTGCCAGCAGCCGGGGACAGGGAGACACTGAAGCTTTCTTT	CASSRGQGDTEAFF
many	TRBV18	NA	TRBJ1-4	TGTGCCAGCTCACCAGGGCAGGGTGCGGACAAACTGTTTTTT	CASSPGQGADKLFF
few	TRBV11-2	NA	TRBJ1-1	TGTGCCAGCAGCTTAGTCAGGGGACGCACTGAAGCTTTCTTT	CASSLVRGRTEAFF
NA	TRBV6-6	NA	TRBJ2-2	TGTGCCAGCAGTTACTCAGGCGGTGGGAACACCGGGGAGCTGTTTTTT	CASSYSGGGNTGELFF
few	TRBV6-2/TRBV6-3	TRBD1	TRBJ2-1	TGTGCCAGCAGCTCGGGACAGAGCTACAATGAGCAGTTCTTC	CASSSGQSYNEQFF
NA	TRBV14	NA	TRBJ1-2	TGTGCCAGCAGCCAAGATCGAAGTCACTATGGCTACACCTTC	CASSQDRSHYGYTF
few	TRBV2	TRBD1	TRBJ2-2	TGTGCCAGCAAGGGACAGGGGTCGATCACCGGGGAGCTGTTTTTT	CASKGQGSITGELFF
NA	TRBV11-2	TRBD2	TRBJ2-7	TGTGCCAGCAGCCCACTAGCGGGGGGGCCGTACGAGCAGTACTTC	CASSPLAGGPYEQYF
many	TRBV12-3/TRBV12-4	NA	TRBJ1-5	TGTGCCAGCAGTTTAAGGGGGGGCCCAGGCAATCAGCCCCAGCATTTT	CASSLRGGPGNQPQHF
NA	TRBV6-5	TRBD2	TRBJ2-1	TGTGCCAGCAGTTACTCGAGGGAGGGCGGCGAGCAGTTCTTC	CASSYSREGGEQFF
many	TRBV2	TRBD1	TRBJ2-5	TGTGCCAGCAGGGATGGACAGGGAGAGACCCAGTACTTC	CASRDGQGETQYF
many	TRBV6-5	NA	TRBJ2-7	TGTGCCAGCAGAAAGATGGGGGCCTCGGCCGAGCAGTACTTC	CASRKMGASAEQYF
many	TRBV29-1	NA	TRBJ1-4	TGCAGCGCTTGGGGGTTTCCTAATGAAAAACTGTTTTTT	CSAWGFPNEKLFF
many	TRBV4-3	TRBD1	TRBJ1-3	TGCGCCAGCAGCCAAGATCCAGGGGGGCGAAACACCATATATTTT	CASSQDPGGRNTIYF
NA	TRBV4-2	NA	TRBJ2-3	TGTGCCAGCAGCCAAGATGACAACACAGATACGCAGTATTTT	CASSQDDNTDTQYF
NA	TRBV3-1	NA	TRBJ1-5	TGTGCCAGCAGCCCACATGTCGGAAATCAGCCCCAGCATTTT	CASSPHVGNQPQHF
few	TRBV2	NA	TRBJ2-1	TGTGCCAGCAGCAAAGGGGCGTCCTACAATGAGCAGTTCTTC	CASSKGASYNEQFF
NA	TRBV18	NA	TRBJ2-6	TGTGCCAGCTCACCACCGTCCCAGGCTGGGGCCAACGTCCTGACTTTC	CASSPPSQAGANVLTF
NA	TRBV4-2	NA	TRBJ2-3	TGTGCCAGCAGCCAAGCGGGCGCCGCCACAGATACGCAGTATTTT	CASSQAGAATDTQYF